This T cell receptor (beta chain) was recorded in a study of shared clonotypes between healthy human individuals. Findings and limits, study-wide: Rarefaction showed that sequencing of sorted subsets was incomplete (despite large depth).

About this clone itself: Its specificity is not known.

Germline-derived CDR1 and CDR2 are SEHNR and FQNEAQ (reference sequence). The V segment lost 5 bases and the J segment 1 base; nucleotides outside the gene matches: 5. The CDR3 sequence is 15 residues long. In the authors' workflow: Junction-only sequences produced by ImmunoSEQ had no quality scores, so filtering differed. Only in-frame clones appear in the TCRdb table, and some are missing; sequencing was by immunoSEQ multiplex PCR. The D gene and trimming were derived from the DNA, and the V and J assignments and clone size from that table. The table has some 2,500,000 clones, 80% to 95% seen once.

The chain joins TRBV7-9 to TRBJ2-7; 10 nucleotides match TRBD2. The source of this sequence is a man younger than 35 in good health. Some clones in this sample may be carry-over from other donors' samples. The sample consisted of naive CD4+ T cells from PBMCs. Subset reported: CD45RA+ positively selected. DNA of the CDR3: TGTGCCAGCAGCCCTACTAGCGGGGAATCCTACGAGCAGTACTTC. It specifies CASSPTSGESYEQYF.